A selection of T cell receptor beta chains follows, all from one sample in a study of cytomegalovirus exposure and HLA in healthy donors. Sequenced by immunoSEQ multiplex PCR; TCRdb stores in-frame clones only, minus some. Found here are some 180,000 clones, roughly four fifths of them singletons; the top ten hold about 2.7%. Input material: PBMCs. The receptors come from a male donor in good health and CMV-seronegative. Both conserved end residues are trimmed from each CDR3. Each record gives: V gene, CDR3 protein.

TRBV11-3 | ASSLGLPGQTTDTQY
TRBV2 | ASLQGASQPQH
TRBV6-5 | ASSYSGHYEQY
TRBV7-2 | ASSSDRGNTIY
TRBV4-3 | ASSQDLGGGRGTEAF
TRBV10-1 | ASPVGTSEYNEQF
TRBV28 | ASSDSGGLKNEQF
TRBV9 | ASSPGTGVTALH
TRBV9 | ASSPNMNTEAF
TRBV4-3 | ASSQDRSSPGEQY
TRBV2 | ASSGEGNQPQH
TRBV2 | AGSVRPATGTANQPQH
TRBV19 | ASSILDGGRTQY
TRBV11-2 | ASVAGVHSGNTIY
TRBV5-6 | ASSLGRSRLEQY
TRBV18 | ASSPPGVPLYGYT
TRBV28 | ASSRHPSLAKNIQY
TRBV6-1 | ASSPGQGGNSPLH
TRBV6-1 | ASSGYRSSYEQY
TRBV7-3 | ASSLRLVGDYNEQF
TRBV19 | ASSFTSGGTYNEQF
TRBV6-5 | ASSYRAGGNYGYT
TRBV5-1 | ASSADSEGQPQH
TRBV6-9 | ASNGQPQH
TRBV11-2 | ASSLVEATGELF